This T cell receptor beta chain stems from a study of T cell clonotyping in hematopoietic cell transplantation. Study-level information: Pretransplant recipient samples were taken after cytoreduction. The study's findings and limits: Few recipient clonotypes overlapped donors; over 95% were de novo at given depth.

Data came from immunoSEQ multiplex PCR; TCRdb stores just in-frame clones and leaves some out. This table has around 21,000 clones, roughly 90% appearing once. Time point noted: recipient sample about 28 days before transplant, after cytoreduction. Blood collection times were about day -28 and days 30, 100, 180 posttransplant. Of note for this clone: Its antigen is unknown.

The sequencing used peripheral blood mononuclear cells, collected before stem cell transplant. The receptor was isolated from a man younger than 35 with biphenotypic leukemia. Some clones in this sample may be carry-over from other donors' samples.

CDR3 region: CASSYVGGAGETQYF. CDR3 DNA sequence: TGTGCCAGCAGTTACGTGGGGGGGGCCGGGGAGACCCAGTACTTC. This chain links TRBV6-6 with TRBJ2-5; tentatively, D is TRBD2 (7 bases). CDR1 is MNHNY, CDR2 SVGAGI, per germline (reference sequence). V lost 2 bases to trimming and J lost 5 bases, with 15 bases between them. This CDR3 spans 15 amino acids.